This TCR beta chain was identified in a study of blood T cell repertoires in COVID-19. Study background: The United States, Italy and Spain provided the acute and convalescent COVID-19 samples. The cDNA or gDNA used as material had been derived from T cells, B-cell-depleted T cells, or PBMCs.

Original data processing: Amplification of reference gene primers was used by the study to estimate nucleated cell counts. Sequenced by immunoSEQ multiplex PCR; TCRdb stores in-frame clones only, minus some. That table supplies the V and J calls and clone size; D and trimming were determined from the DNA. The sample consists of about 190,000 clones, roughly four fifths of them appearing once. The V end was cut by 4 bases, the J end by 1 base, with 22 bases between. Germline V lookup: CDR1 LGHNA, CDR2 YNFKEQ. This CDR3 comprises 18 residues. The chain combines TRBV4-2 with TRBJ1-1; perhaps TRBD1 as D (5 bases). The specimen sequenced was peripheral blood. The TCR comes from a man aged 25 to 40 with active or convalescent COVID-19. CDR3 in DNA: TGTGCCAGCAGCCCTGCAGGTAGGGGCGTTATATCGAACACTGAAGCTTTCTTT. Protein product: CASSPAGRGVISNTEAFF.